These 21 T cell receptor beta chains share one sample of origin, sequenced in a study of T cells in Graves' hyperthyroidism and ophthalmopathy (dated by TCRdb to the late 2010s). Libraries were built with multiplex PCR. Sequencing took place on an Illumina HiSeq 2000. The TCR beta CDR3 regions were amplified from the RNA transcripts. For the first round of RT-PCR on the TCR CDR3, the HTBI primer set was used together with the Qiagen OneStep RT-PCR kit. TCRdb reprocessed the public reads (quality trimming at Q25 with fastp, clone calling with MiXCR) and kept in-frame beta chains. Each entry is one CDR3 protein sequence, shown with its most common DNA and genes. In all, the sample holds 350,000 to 400,000 distinct CDR3 sequences, and about 15% of those were seen once. Around a third of the sample rests with the top ten. Source material: blood. All receptors come from a woman aged 25 to 39 with Graves' hyperthyroidism.

This clonotype occurred a few times. The J gene is TRBJ2-3, the V gene TRBV13, with a weak D call TRBD2 (5 bases). Germline V lookup: CDR1 PRHDT, CDR2 FYEKMQ (reference sequence). V was pared by 0 bases and J by 3 bases, with 10 bases between. The CDR3 consists of 15 residues. CDR3 sequence reads: CASSLGKLVTDTQYF. DNA of the CDR3: TGTGCCAGCAGCTTAGGAAAACTAGTTACAGATACGCAGTATTTT.

The chain couples TRBV28 to TRBJ1-2; 12 nucleotides agree with TRBD1. The length of the CDR3 is 17 residues. CDR1 MDHEN and CDR2 SYDVKM come from the germline V gene. The ends lost 7 bases at V and 8 bases at J; junction bases unmatched: 17. The CDR3 DNA follows: TGTGCCAGCACTCCCTCTCGGGGGGGACAGGGGGCGGGGGGCTACACCTTC. Residues: CASTPSRGGQGAGGYTF.

This clonotype was detected a few times. The chain combines TRBV24-1 with TRBJ2-3; perhaps TRBD1 as D (5 bases). The CDR3 covers 15 residues. CDR1 KGHDR and CDR2 SFDVKD come from the germline V gene. Trimming shortened V by 4 bases and J by 3 bases, and 13 bases separated the two germline ends. DNA for the CDR3: TGTGCCACCAGTGACCCCGGACACAAGACAGATACGCAGTATTTT. This translates into CATSDPGHKTDTQYF.

The table lists this clonotype with many counts. This chain connects TRBV7-6 to TRBJ2-3; D is unresolved. The V and J ends lost 5 bases and 2 bases respectively, with 14 bases between them. Germline loops: CDR1 SGHVS, CDR2 FNYEAQ. The CDR3 extends over 15 amino acids. The CDR3 DNA reads as TGTGCCAGCAGCCCCGGTCAGTTTATCACAGATACGCAGTATTTT. It specifies CASSPGQFITDTQYF.

The rearrangement uses TRBV5-6 and TRBJ1-2, with 8 positions matching TRBD1. With 1 base clipped from V and 2 bases from J, the junction kept 7 bases outside the gene matches. Germline assignment: CDR1 SGHDT and CDR2 YYEEEE. The CDR3 runs to 16 residues. CDR3 sequence reads: CASSLQGAPPNYGYTF. The CDR3 nucleotides read TGTGCCAGCAGCTTGCAGGGGGCGCCCCCCAACTATGGCTACACCTTC.

V usage is TRBV6-1 and J usage is TRBJ2-4; D is possibly TRBD1 or TRBD2 (5 bases each). Germline loops: CDR1 MNHNS, CDR2 SASEGT. The CDR3 is 17 residues long. The V end lost 7 bases, the J end lost 0 bases, and 19 bases lay between the germline ends. The CDR3 sequence: CASMGPHELLAKNIQYF. CDR3 bases: TGTGCCAGCATGGGACCTCATGAACTTCTAGCCAAAAACATTCAGTACTTC.

This clonotype was observed a few times. The V and J genes are TRBV27 and TRBJ2-7, with D possibly matching TRBD2 (5 bases). The V end lost 3 bases, the J end lost 2 bases, and 14 bases lay between the germline ends. Germline CDR1 MNHEY, CDR2 SMNVEV (reference sequence). The CDR3 has 15 residues. In nucleotides, the CDR3 is TGTGCCAGCAGTTTTGATTTGACTACCACCTACGAGCAGTACTTC. Translation: CASSFDLTTTYEQYF.

This chain connects TRBV18 to TRBJ2-2; maybe TRBD1 (6 bases). Germline values: CDR1 KGHSH, CDR2 LQKENI. The ends were cut back, 2 bases at V and 2 bases at J, with 9 bases in the middle. The CDR3 is 15 residues long. This CDR3 is CASSPYRANTGELFF. CDR3 coding DNA: TGTGCCAGCTCACCATACAGGGCCAACACCGGGGAGCTGTTTTTT.

This clonotype was seen ten or more times. CDR3 sequence: CASSLGLAGGYNEQFF. Written as DNA, the CDR3 is TGTGCCAGCAGCTTAGGACTAGCGGGAGGCTACAATGAGCAGTTCTTC. This chain uses TRBV7-9 with TRBJ2-1; TRBD2 matches at 13 bases. This CDR3 has 16 residues. Trimming at V came to 1 base and at J to 3 bases, leaving 0 bases not matched to a gene. Germline V gene sequence: CDR1 SEHNR, CDR2 FQNEAQ (reference sequence).

There are many counts of this clonotype. The rearrangement uses TRBV6-1 and TRBJ2-3; D may match TRBD1 or TRBD2 (5 bases each). Deletions cut 6 bases from V and 1 base from J, with 14 bases between. This CDR3 region has 15 residues. Germline values: CDR1 MNHNS, CDR2 SASEGT. This CDR3 is CASSEIGTRTDTQYF. Here the CDR3 DNA reads TGTGCCAGCAGCGAAATAGGGACCCGCACAGATACGCAGTATTTT.

This clonotype occurred a few times. The chain joins TRBV7-9 to TRBJ2-2; D uncertain. This CDR3 is 13 amino acids long. V lost 3 bases and J lost 4, with 6 bases in between. The germline V gene encodes CDR1 SEHNR and CDR2 FQNEAQ (reference sequence). The CDR3 bases are TGTGCCAGCAGCTTGCGGTCCACCGGGGAGCTGTTTTTT. Its protein product is CASSLRSTGELFF.

This clonotype was recorded at least ten times. The chain combines TRBV18 with TRBJ2-3, with 8 bases matching TRBD2. CDR3 length: 15 residues. CDR1 is KGHSH and CDR2 is LQKENI in the germline V gene. With 8 bases clipped from V and 5 bases from J, the junction kept 12 bases outside the gene matches. The CDR3 DNA sequence: TGTGCCAGCCCCCGCGACGGGGGGGCCCAAGATACGCAGTATTTT. Amino acid sequence: CASPRDGGAQDTQYF. Based on the CDR3 plus reference TRBV18 and TRBJ2-3, the full variable domain is NAGVMQNPRHLVRRRGQEARLRCSPMKGHSHVYWYRQLPEEGLKFMVYLQKENIIDESGMPKERFSAEFPKEGPSILRIQQVVRGDSAAYFCASPRDGGAQDTQYFGPGTRLTVL.

Of note for this clonotype: At one boundary the junction diverges from the germline segment, which might be a read error. This chain uses TRBV6-1 with TRBJ1-5, with D unresolved. This CDR3 is 15 amino acids long. The V gene's germline CDR1 is MNHNS and CDR2 SASEGT. Written as DNA, the CDR3 is TGTGCCGGCAGTCGGACCGCGGTCACGGATCAGCCCCAGCATTTT. Translation: CAGSRTAVTDQPQHF.

This clonotype occurred a few times. The V call is TRBV20-1, the J call TRBJ2-1; D call uncertain. Germline lookup yields CDR1 DFQATT and CDR2 SNEGSKA (reference sequence). CDR3 size: 11 residues. V was cut by 7 bases and J by 5 bases, with 9 bases left in between. CDR3 nucleotides: TGCAGTGTAGCCCAAGACAATGAGCAGTTCTTC. Protein product: CSVAQDNEQFF.

The chain is built from TRBV20-1 and TRBJ2-7; D unclear. CDR1 is DFQATT, CDR2 SNEGSKA, per germline (reference sequence). The CDR3 is 12 residues long. Trimming cost V 5 bases and J 6 bases, with 14 bases left between them. In DNA form, the CDR3 reads TGCAGTGCTCAGGACCCGGGCGGCGAGCAGTACTTC. It translates to CSAQDPGGEQYF.

The chain links TRBV6-9 to TRBJ2-7; unclear D gene. V was pared by 4 bases and J by 2 bases, with 18 bases between. The CDR3 spans 16 residues. The germline gives CDR1 MNHGY, CDR2 SVAAGI. CDR3 in amino acids: CASSSHRVERTYEQYF. For the CDR3, the DNA is TGTGCCAGCAGTTCCCATCGGGTAGAGAGAACCTACGAGCAGTACTTC.

This clonotype occurred a few times. The CDR3: CASARRGTGEKLFF. The DNA for the CDR3 is TGTGCCAGCGCACGTCGGGGGACTGGCGAAAAACTGTTTTTT. The chain links TRBV27 to TRBJ1-4, with D possibly matching TRBD1 (5 bases). Trimming removed 8 bases from V and 8 bases from J, with 18 bases in between. Germline V gene sequence: CDR1 MNHEY, CDR2 SMNVEV (reference sequence). The CDR3 spans 14 residues.

Concerning this clonotype itself: This may stem from a read error, because a much larger clone lies one nucleotide away. The V gene is TRBV28, the J gene TRBJ2-4; D is ambiguous. Germline loops: CDR1 MDHEN, CDR2 SYDVKM. Trimming removed 5 bases from V and 9 bases from J, with 11 bases in between. The CDR3 has 12 amino acids. CDR3 coding DNA: TGTGCCAGCAGTCTCCGGGCGAGCATTCAGTACTTC. Protein sequence: CASSLRASIQYF. The variable domain in full, completed from reference TRBV28 and TRBJ2-4, reads DVKVTQSSRYLVKRTGEKVFLECVQDMDHENMFWYRQDPGLGLRLIYFSYDVKMKEKGDIPEGYSVSREKKERFSLILESASTNQTSMYLCASSLRASIQYFGAGTRLSVL.

This clonotype was counted between two and nine times. For the CDR3, the DNA is TGTGCCACCAGCCAATTAGCGGAGTCTTACTACGAGCAGTACTTC. Translating gives CATSQLAESYYEQYF. This chain connects TRBV15 to TRBJ2-7; D is possibly TRBD2 (6 bases). CDR3 length: 15 residues. CDR1 LNHNV and CDR2 YYDKDF come from the germline V gene (reference sequence). V lost 5 bases to trimming and J lost 3 bases, with 17 bases between them.

The CDR3 reads CASSEPSTLSGNTIYF. The CDR3 bases are TGTGCCAGCAGTGAACCCTCGACATTATCTGGAAACACCATATATTTT. The chain recombines TRBV25-1 with TRBJ1-3; the D is unclear. Germline V CDR1 and CDR2: MGHDK, SYGVNS. This CDR3 contains 16 residues. The ends were cut back, 2 bases at V and 1 base at J, with 12 bases in the middle. Full variable domain (outside the CDR3, taken from reference TRBV25-1 and TRBJ1-3): EADIYQTPRYLVIGTGKKITLECSQTMGHDKMYWYQQDPGMELHLIHYSYGVNSTEKGDLSSESTVSRIRTEHFPLTLESARPSHTSQYLCASSEPSTLSGNTIYFGEGSWLTVV.

This clonotype has a handful of counts. This chain connects TRBV7-9 to TRBJ1-2, with D uncertain. The germline V gene has CDR1 SEHNR and CDR2 FQNEAQ (reference sequence). The CDR3 is 14 residues long. Trimming cost V 2 bases and J 1 base, with 8 bases left between them. CDR3 in amino acids: CASSLSEFNYGYTF. In DNA, the CDR3 is TGTGCCAGCAGCTTATCTGAGTTTAACTATGGCTACACCTTC.